This T cell receptor (beta chain) was found in a study of blood T cell repertoires in COVID-19. Study summary: Nucleic acid was either cDNA or gDNA, and it came from T cells, B-cell-depleted T cells, or PBMCs.

Using immunoSEQ multiplex PCR, the repertoire was profiled, and TCRdb retains in-frame clones only, with some absent. The sample holds around 84,000 clones; around 83% are singletons and the top ten take about 42%. The CDR3 extends over 15 amino acids. The V gene's germline CDR1 is SGHNT and CDR2 YENEEA. V lost 1 base to trimming and J lost 9 bases; unmatched junction nucleotides: 3. V usage is TRBV11-3 and J usage is TRBJ2-1, with TRBD2 matching over 13 bases. The TCR sequence derives from a man of 80 years or more with active or convalescent COVID-19. The material sequenced was peripheral blood. Written as DNA, the CDR3 is TGTGCCAGCAGCTTAGGGACTAGCGGGGGAATTGAGCAGTTCTTC. Its protein is CASSLGTSGGIEQFF.